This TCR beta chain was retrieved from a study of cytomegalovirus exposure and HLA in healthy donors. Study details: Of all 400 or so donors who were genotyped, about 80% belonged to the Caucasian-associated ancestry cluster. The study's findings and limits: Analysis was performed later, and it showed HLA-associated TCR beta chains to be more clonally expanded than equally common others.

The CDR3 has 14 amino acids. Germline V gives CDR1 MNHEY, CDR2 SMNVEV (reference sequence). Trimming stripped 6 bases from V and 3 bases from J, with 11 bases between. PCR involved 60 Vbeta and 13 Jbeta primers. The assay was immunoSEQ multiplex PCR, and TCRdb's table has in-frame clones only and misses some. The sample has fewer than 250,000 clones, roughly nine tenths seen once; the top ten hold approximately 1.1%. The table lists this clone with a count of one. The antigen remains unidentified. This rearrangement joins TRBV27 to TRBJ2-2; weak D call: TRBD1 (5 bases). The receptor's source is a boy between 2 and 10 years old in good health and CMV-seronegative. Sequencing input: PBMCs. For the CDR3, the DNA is TGTGCCAGCAGGGGCACAGGCTACACCGGGGAGCTGTTTTTT. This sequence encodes CASRGTGYTGELFF.